This is a list of T cell receptor beta chains from one sample in a study of shared clonotypes between healthy human individuals. Sequencing was performed with immunoSEQ multiplex PCR; in TCRdb, only in-frame clones are kept and a portion is missing. There are nearly 1 million clones in the sample; less than 85% occur only once, and approximately 1.5% lies in the top ten. Sequenced material: memory CD4+ T cells sorted from blood. These receptors all stem from a man in his late teens or twenties in good health. Each CDR3 is given with its conserved first and last residue. Fields, in order: J gene, V gene, D gene, clone size, CDR3 length, CDR3 DNA, CDR3 protein. A D gene is named only where the DNA matches it firmly. Size is omitted from some rows. Given values are once, few, many or a class for expanded clones.

j_gene: TRBJ2-1; v_gene: TRBV4-1; d_gene: NA; abundance: few; len: 16; CDR3nt: TGCGCCAGCAGCCAAGATGCAGGGAGCTCCTACAATGAGCAGTTCTTC; CDR3aa: CASSQDAGSSYNEQFF
j_gene: TRBJ2-2; v_gene: TRBV12-5; d_gene: TRBD1; abundance: once; len: 15; CDR3nt: TGTGCTAGTGGTTTGAGGACAGGGAACACCGGGGAGCTGTTTTTT; CDR3aa: CASGLRTGNTGELFF
j_gene: TRBJ1-6; v_gene: TRBV11-2; d_gene: NA; abundance: NA; len: 14; CDR3nt: TGTGCCAGCAGCTTAGAAGGGGGTAATTCACCCCTCCACTTT; CDR3aa: CASSLEGGNSPLHF
j_gene: TRBJ2-5; v_gene: TRBV19; d_gene: NA; abundance: NA; len: 14; CDR3nt: TGTGCCAGCAAAGACGGGGGGCATCAAGAGACCCAGTACTTC; CDR3aa: CASKDGGHQETQYF
j_gene: TRBJ2-7; v_gene: TRBV4-1; d_gene: TRBD2; abundance: NA; len: 16; CDR3nt: TGCGCCAGCAGCCAGGAGGCTAGCGGGGCCTCCTACGAGCAGTACTTC; CDR3aa: CASSQEASGASYEQYF
j_gene: TRBJ2-1; v_gene: TRBV10-1; d_gene: NA; abundance: NA; len: 13; CDR3nt: TGCGCCAGCGGCCCGGTCGGGGGCAATGAGCAGTTCTTC; CDR3aa: CASGPVGGNEQFF
j_gene: TRBJ2-1; v_gene: TRBV30; d_gene: TRBD2; abundance: once; len: 15; CDR3nt: TGTGCCTGGAGCGCTAGCGGGAGGGCGTACAATGAGCAGTTCTTC; CDR3aa: CAWSASGRAYNEQFF
j_gene: TRBJ1-3; v_gene: TRBV27; d_gene: NA; abundance: NA; len: 16; CDR3nt: TGTGCCAGCAGCCCGGCGGGATTTATCTCTGGAAACACCATATATTTT; CDR3aa: CASSPAGFISGNTIYF
j_gene: TRBJ2-1; v_gene: TRBV10-3; d_gene: NA; abundance: NA; len: 16; CDR3nt: TGTGCCATCAGGGACCTCGTGGAAACCTCGAAGGGTGAGCAGTTCTTC; CDR3aa: CAIRDLVETSKGEQFF
j_gene: TRBJ1-4; v_gene: TRBV5-1; d_gene: NA; abundance: many; len: 16; CDR3nt: TGCGCCAGCAGCTTGGCGAGTTGGGGGAGTCACGAAAAACTGTTTTTT; CDR3aa: CASSLASWGSHEKLFF
j_gene: TRBJ1-2; v_gene: TRBV7-9; d_gene: NA; abundance: NA; len: 12; CDR3nt: TGTGCCAGCAGCTCGCGAGAAGATGGCTACACCTTC; CDR3aa: CASSSREDGYTF
j_gene: TRBJ1-1; v_gene: TRBV2; d_gene: NA; abundance: once; len: 16; CDR3nt: TGTGCCAGCAGCCGTATGGGACCGGGGTTAAACACTGAAGCTTTCTTT; CDR3aa: CASSRMGPGLNTEAFF
j_gene: TRBJ2-5; v_gene: TRBV7-9; d_gene: NA; abundance: NA; len: 16; CDR3nt: TGTGCCAGCAGTCAAGGGACGCACAGTGCGAAAGAGACCCAGTACTTC; CDR3aa: CASSQGTHSAKETQYF
j_gene: TRBJ2-1; v_gene: TRBV28; d_gene: TRBD1; abundance: NA; len: 15; CDR3nt: TGTGCCAGCAGCTCTCCGGGACAGGGTGGCAATGAGCAGTTCTTC; CDR3aa: CASSSPGQGGNEQFF
j_gene: TRBJ2-4; v_gene: TRBV6-1; d_gene: NA; abundance: NA; len: 19; CDR3nt: TGTGCCAGCAGTGAAGTGGGCAGGGCATTACTTCTAGCCAAAAACATTCAGTACTTC; CDR3aa: CASSEVGRALLLAKNIQYF
j_gene: TRBJ2-2; v_gene: TRBV7-6; d_gene: TRBD1; abundance: NA; len: 21; CDR3nt: TGTGCCAGCAGCACACCCCGGCCACCCGGGACAGGCCCTGCGAACACCGGGGAGCTGTTTTTT; CDR3aa: CASSTPRPPGTGPANTGELFF
j_gene: TRBJ1-2; v_gene: TRBV30; d_gene: NA; abundance: NA; len: 14; CDR3nt: TGTGCCTGGATAGGGAGTCCGAGGGGCTATGGCTACACCTTC; CDR3aa: CAWIGSPRGYGYTF
j_gene: TRBJ1-2; v_gene: TRBV7-9; d_gene: NA; abundance: NA; len: 13; CDR3nt: TGTGCCAGCAGCTCGTGGGGGGGCTATGGCTACACCTTC; CDR3aa: CASSSWGGYGYTF
j_gene: TRBJ2-3; v_gene: TRBV7-2; d_gene: TRBD2; abundance: NA; len: 11; CDR3nt: TGTGCCAGCGGCCTAGCGGGTACGCAGTATTTT; CDR3aa: CASGLAGTQYF
j_gene: TRBJ2-1; v_gene: TRBV19; d_gene: NA; abundance: few; len: 15; CDR3nt: TGTGCCAGTAGTCCCCGGCGGAGTTCCTACAATGAGCAGTTCTTC; CDR3aa: CASSPRRSSYNEQFF
j_gene: TRBJ2-7; v_gene: TRBV19; d_gene: NA; abundance: NA; len: 14; CDR3nt: TGTGCCAGTAGCGCAGGGACCTCGACCTACGAGCAGTACTTC; CDR3aa: CASSAGTSTYEQYF
j_gene: TRBJ1-6; v_gene: TRBV9; d_gene: NA; abundance: NA; len: 14; CDR3nt: TGTGCCAGCAGCGTAGGGGGTTCCAATTCACCCCTCCACTTT; CDR3aa: CASSVGGSNSPLHF
j_gene: TRBJ2-3; v_gene: TRBV9; d_gene: TRBD2; abundance: many; len: 15; CDR3nt: TGTGCCAGCAGCGTTGACCGGGGGGGGCCGGATACGCAGTATTTT; CDR3aa: CASSVDRGGPDTQYF
j_gene: TRBJ2-1; v_gene: TRBV6-1; d_gene: NA; abundance: NA; len: 12; CDR3nt: TGTGCCAGCAGTGAATCGTGGGGGGTGCAGTTCTTC; CDR3aa: CASSESWGVQFF
j_gene: TRBJ2-5; v_gene: TRBV5-6; d_gene: TRBD2; abundance: NA; len: 14; CDR3nt: TGTGCCAGCAGCTTTGGGCTAGCGGGGGGTGGCCAGTACTTC; CDR3aa: CASSFGLAGGGQYF
j_gene: TRBJ2-3; v_gene: TRBV5-1; d_gene: TRBD1; abundance: NA; len: 15; CDR3nt: TGCGCCAGCAGCTGGACAGGAGGAAGCACAGATACGCAGTATTTT; CDR3aa: CASSWTGGSTDTQYF
j_gene: TRBJ1-2; v_gene: TRBV6-1; d_gene: TRBD1; abundance: NA; len: 14; CDR3nt: TGTGCCAGCAGCCCGGGACAGGGATCCTATGGCTACACCTTC; CDR3aa: CASSPGQGSYGYTF
j_gene: TRBJ1-3; v_gene: TRBV7-2; d_gene: TRBD1; abundance: NA; len: 16; CDR3nt: TGTGCCAGCAGCTTTAGGGCCTCAGGCCAGGGGGACACCATATATTTT; CDR3aa: CASSFRASGQGDTIYF
j_gene: TRBJ2-7; v_gene: TRBV19; d_gene: TRBD2; abundance: many; len: 14; CDR3nt: TGTGCCAGTAGCCTAGCGGGGGGGCCCTACGAGCAGTACTTC; CDR3aa: CASSLAGGPYEQYF
j_gene: TRBJ1-5; v_gene: TRBV10-2; d_gene: NA; abundance: few; len: 14; CDR3nt: TGCGCCAGCAGTGAGTCGAGTGCTAATCAGCCCCAGCATTTT; CDR3aa: CASSESSANQPQHF
j_gene: TRBJ2-7; v_gene: TRBV6-5; d_gene: NA; abundance: NA; len: 12; CDR3nt: TGTGCCAGCAGTGTTAGGGGTCACGAGCAGTACTTC; CDR3aa: CASSVRGHEQYF
j_gene: TRBJ1-1; v_gene: TRBV20-1; d_gene: NA; abundance: few; len: 11; CDR3nt: TGCAGTCCCAAGGTGAACACTGAAGCTTTCTTT; CDR3aa: CSPKVNTEAFF
j_gene: TRBJ1-6; v_gene: TRBV27; d_gene: NA; abundance: NA; len: 17; CDR3nt: TGTGCCAGCAGTTTAGGTATCGAAAGCTCCTATAATTCACCCCTCCACTTT; CDR3aa: CASSLGIESSYNSPLHF
j_gene: TRBJ2-2; v_gene: TRBV18; d_gene: TRBD1; abundance: few; len: 17; CDR3nt: TGTGCCAGCTCAACGATTGGGGAACGGACAGGCACCGGGGAGCTGTTTTTT; CDR3aa: CASSTIGERTGTGELFF
j_gene: TRBJ2-5; v_gene: TRBV2; d_gene: NA; abundance: few; len: 15; CDR3nt: TGTGCCAGCAGTTATGGGACTCGTGTATGGGAGACCCAGTACTTC; CDR3aa: CASSYGTRVWETQYF
j_gene: TRBJ1-1; v_gene: TRBV27; d_gene: TRBD1; abundance: NA; len: 13; CDR3nt: TGTGCCAGCAGTGCTTGGGACAGGGCGCAAGCTTTCTTT; CDR3aa: CASSAWDRAQAFF
j_gene: TRBJ1-4; v_gene: TRBV5-1; d_gene: TRBD1; abundance: NA; len: 14; CDR3nt: TGCGCCAGCAGCCAACAGGGGGTGAATGAAAAACTGTTTTTT; CDR3aa: CASSQQGVNEKLFF
j_gene: TRBJ2-5; v_gene: TRBV5-1; d_gene: NA; abundance: NA; len: 14; CDR3nt: TGCGCCAGCAGCTTACAGGGGAGGCAAGAGACCCAGTACTTC; CDR3aa: CASSLQGRQETQYF
j_gene: TRBJ1-1; v_gene: TRBV30; d_gene: TRBD1; abundance: NA; len: 16; CDR3nt: TGTGCCTGGAGTCGGGACAGGCCGGGGTTGAACACTGAAGCTTTCTTT; CDR3aa: CAWSRDRPGLNTEAFF
j_gene: TRBJ2-7; v_gene: TRBV6-5; d_gene: NA; abundance: NA; len: 15; CDR3nt: TGTGCCAGTAGCCTCGGGAGTTCAGGGAAATACGAGCAGTACTTC; CDR3aa: CASSLGSSGKYEQYF
j_gene: TRBJ1-5; v_gene: TRBV6-1; d_gene: NA; abundance: NA; len: 15; CDR3nt: TGTGCCAGCAGCAGGGTCGGGGGAAGCAATCAGCCCCAGCATTTT; CDR3aa: CASSRVGGSNQPQHF
j_gene: TRBJ2-1; v_gene: TRBV19; d_gene: TRBD1; abundance: NA; len: 14; CDR3nt: TGTGCCAGTAGTATCCGGGACAGGGGGAATGAGCAGTTCTTC; CDR3aa: CASSIRDRGNEQFF
j_gene: TRBJ2-4; v_gene: TRBV7-9; d_gene: NA; abundance: few; len: 15; CDR3nt: TGTGCCAGCAGCAAAGGGGGGGAGGTAACCGACATTCAGTACTTC; CDR3aa: CASSKGGEVTDIQYF
j_gene: TRBJ2-2; v_gene: TRBV15; d_gene: NA; abundance: NA; len: 16; CDR3nt: TGTGCCACCAGCCCCGCTCAGAACAGCTACACCGGGGAGCTGTTTTTT; CDR3aa: CATSPAQNSYTGELFF
j_gene: TRBJ2-3; v_gene: TRBV29-1; d_gene: TRBD2; abundance: NA; len: 14; CDR3nt: TGCAGCTCCAAAACTAGCGGGAGCACAGATACGCAGTATTTT; CDR3aa: CSSKTSGSTDTQYF
j_gene: TRBJ1-2; v_gene: TRBV2; d_gene: TRBD1; abundance: once; len: 15; CDR3nt: TGTGCCAGCAGTAGGGGGGGACAGGGAGTTCATGGCTACACCTTC; CDR3aa: CASSRGGQGVHGYTF
j_gene: TRBJ1-2; v_gene: TRBV14; d_gene: NA; abundance: NA; len: 13; CDR3nt: TGTGCCAGCAGCCCTGACAGACTGTATGGCTACACCTTC; CDR3aa: CASSPDRLYGYTF
j_gene: TRBJ1-6; v_gene: TRBV2; d_gene: TRBD1; abundance: NA; len: 14; CDR3nt: TGTGCCAGCATTCGGACAGGGCAAAATTCACCCCTCCACTTT; CDR3aa: CASIRTGQNSPLHF
j_gene: TRBJ2-1; v_gene: TRBV6-5; d_gene: TRBD1; abundance: many; len: 13; CDR3nt: TGTGCCAGCAGTCGGACAGGCCGTAATGAGCAGTTCTTC; CDR3aa: CASSRTGRNEQFF
j_gene: TRBJ2-2; v_gene: TRBV18; d_gene: TRBD1; abundance: few; len: 16; CDR3nt: TGTGCCAGCTCAAGACAGGGCTTGGCGAACACCGGGGAGCTGTTTTTT; CDR3aa: CASSRQGLANTGELFF
j_gene: TRBJ1-5; v_gene: TRBV5-6; d_gene: NA; abundance: NA; len: 15; CDR3nt: TGTGCCAGCAGCTCCTTTGACAGTATGGGGCAGCCCCAGCATTTT; CDR3aa: CASSSFDSMGQPQHF